This T cell receptor beta chain emerged from a study of blood T cell repertoires in COVID-19. A single count supports this clone. Germline assignment: CDR1 KGHSH and CDR2 LQKENI. The CDR3 extends over 16 amino acids. Trimming at V came to 3 bases and at J to 0 bases, leaving 5 bases not matched to a gene. TCRdb keeps only in-frame clones here, not all; method: immunoSEQ multiplex PCR. The table includes hundreds of thousands of clones, roughly 86% detected once. Recovered status applied to Cohort 3 donors who had two consecutive negative PCRs. It also applied to those with clearance or with symptom resolution.

The sample consisted of PBMCs or T cells enriched from blood (not recorded which). The chain joins TRBV18 to TRBJ2-3; TRBD1 matches 8 bases. The receptor was derived from a woman between 50 and 59 years old who had recovered from COVID-19. As DNA, the CDR3 is TGTGCCAGCTCACCGACCACAGGGGGGAGCACAGATACGCAGTATTTT. Protein product: CASSPTTGGSTDTQYF.